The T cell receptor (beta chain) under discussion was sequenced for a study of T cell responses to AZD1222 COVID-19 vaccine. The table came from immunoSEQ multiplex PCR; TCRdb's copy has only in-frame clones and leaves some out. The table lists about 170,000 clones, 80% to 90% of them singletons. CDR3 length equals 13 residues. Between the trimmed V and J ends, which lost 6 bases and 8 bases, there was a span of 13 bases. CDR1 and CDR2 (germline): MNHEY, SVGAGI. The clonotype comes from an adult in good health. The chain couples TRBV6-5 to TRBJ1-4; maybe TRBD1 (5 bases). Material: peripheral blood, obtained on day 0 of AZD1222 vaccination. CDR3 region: CASSAGAGEKLFF. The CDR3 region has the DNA TGTGCCAGCAGCGCCGGGGCAGGAGAAAAACTGTTTTTT.